Listed below are T cell receptor beta chains from one sample, sequenced in a study of control samples from healthy donors and cancer patients. Profiled with immunoSEQ multiplex PCR; TCRdb holds only in-frame clones, not every one. The repertoire has hundreds of thousands of clones, around 79% of them found once; the top ten carry roughly 14%. The sequencing input was PBMCs. These TCRs come from a woman aged 55-70 years with lung cancer. CDR3s include the opening cysteine and the closing phenylalanine or tryptophan. The order of the fields is J gene, D gene, clone size, V gene, CDR3 DNA, CDR3 protein. A D gene is named only where the DNA matches it firmly. Not all rows give a size; the values are once, few, many and, for expanded clones, a class.

TRBJ2-4 . . TRBV15 TGTGCCACCAGCAGAGATAATGCGGCAGCACCTCTATTAGCCAAAAACATTCAGTACTTC CATSRDNAAAPLLAKNIQYF
TRBJ2-2 TRBD2 once TRBV7-2 TGTGCCAGCAGCCAAAGCGGGATTAACACCGGGGAGCTGTTTTTT CASSQSGINTGELFF
TRBJ2-3 TRBD2 . TRBV15 TGTGCCACCAGCAGAGGGGACTACAGCGGAAGCACAGATACGCAGTATTTT CATSRGDYSGSTDTQYF
TRBJ1-5 . . TRBV19 TGTGCCAGTAGTATAGCAGGCAATCAGCCCCAGCATTTT CASSIAGNQPQHF
TRBJ1-2 . . TRBV28 TGTGCCAGCAGTTACCCGACAGGAACTAACTATGGCTACACCTTC CASSYPTGTNYGYTF
TRBJ1-2 TRBD1 few TRBV28 TGTGCCAGCAGTTTGTCAGGGGGAGGCTACACCTTC CASSLSGGGYTF
TRBJ2-1 TRBD1 once TRBV4-1 TGCGCCAGCAGCCACCCGGGACAGAACTACAATGAGCAGTTCTTC CASSHPGQNYNEQFF
TRBJ1-2 . . TRBV10-1 TGCGCCAGCCGCCACTTGGACAGACTTAACTATGGCTACACCTTC CASRHLDRLNYGYTF
TRBJ2-3 . few TRBV7-8 TGTGCCAGCAGCCTCCTCGTCGGTAGCACAGATACGCAGTATTTT CASSLLVGSTDTQYF
TRBJ2-2 TRBD2 . TRBV5-1 TGCGCCAGCAGCTCAACAGCGGGAGGGGAGCTGTTTTTT CASSSTAGGELFF
TRBJ1-1 TRBD1 . TRBV4-1 TGCGCCAGCAGCCAAGCTTTGGCTCCAGGGGGCCGGACTGAAGCTTTCTTT CASSQALAPGGRTEAFF
TRBJ1-5 . once TRBV6-6 TGTGCCAGCAGCGACGCCAGGGACATCTATCAGCCCCAGCATTTT CASSDARDIYQPQHF
TRBJ2-3 . . TRBV6-6 TGTGCCAGCAGTTTAAGGCCGGGGGGCACAGATACGCAGTATTTT CASSLRPGGTDTQYF
TRBJ1-2 . . TRBV2 TGTGCCAGCAGTGAAGGCCGCAACTATGGCTACACCTTC CASSEGRNYGYTF
TRBJ2-5 TRBD2 once TRBV9 TGTGCCAGCAGCGTTAGCGGGGGGAACCAAGAGACCCAGTACTTC CASSVSGGNQETQYF
TRBJ1-2 . . TRBV11-2 TGTGCCAGCAGCTTATCAGGGCTTGACTATGGCTACACCTTC CASSLSGLDYGYTF
TRBJ2-7 . . TRBV2 TGTGCCAGCAGTGACAGGGGCTACTACGAGCAGTACTTC CASSDRGYYEQYF
TRBJ2-5 TRBD1 . TRBV19 TGTGCCAGTAGTATGGGGGCAGGGGGCTGGGAGACCCAGTACTTC CASSMGAGGWETQYF
TRBJ2-7 TRBD1 . TRBV5-1 TGCGCCAGTCGTACCGGGACAGGGAACTACGAGCAGTACTTC CASRTGTGNYEQYF
TRBJ2-3 TRBD2 . TRBV7-2 TGTGCCAGCAGCTTCAGGGGGACTAGCGGGGAGGATACGCAGTATTTT CASSFRGTSGEDTQYF
TRBJ1-1 TRBD1 . TRBV9 TGTGCCAGCAGCGTAGGAGGGACAGCAAGGAACACTGAAGCTTTCTTT CASSVGGTARNTEAFF
TRBJ2-1 . . TRBV7-9 TGTGCCAGCAGCTTGGACGGATACAATGAGCAGTTCTTC CASSLDGYNEQFF
TRBJ1-1 . few TRBV5-1 TGCGCCAGCAGCTTGAAGGGTGGGACTGAAGCTTTCTTT CASSLKGGTEAFF
TRBJ2-7 . . TRBV7-3 TGTGCCAGCAGCCCCGACGGCTACGAGCAGTACTTC CASSPDGYEQYF
TRBJ2-4 . once TRBV10-3 TGTGCCATCAGTGACGTAGAAAGGTATCTGTACTTC CAISDVERYLYF
TRBJ2-3 . . TRBV7-8 TGTGCCAGCAGCTTAGCATTGAATACGCAGTATTTT CASSLALNTQYF
TRBJ1-1 . . TRBV15 TGTGCCACCAGCAGAGAAAGTAGGGCCAACGCGGCTTTCTTT CATSRESRANAAFF
TRBJ2-7 TRBD1 . TRBV10-3 TGTGCCATCAGTGGGACAGGGGGCAGCTACGAGCAGTACTTC CAISGTGGSYEQYF
TRBJ2-5 . once TRBV18 TGTGCCAGCTCACCCTCTCAAGAGACCCAGTACTTC CASSPSQETQYF
TRBJ2-7 . once TRBV27 TGTGCCAGCAGATCGACCCCTTCCTACGAGCAGTACTTC CASRSTPSYEQYF
TRBJ2-5 TRBD2 once TRBV24-1 TGTGCCAAAGGCCTAGCGGGAGGGCGGTTTTCTGAGACCCAGTACTTC CAKGLAGGRFSETQYF
TRBJ1-3 . . TRBV10-3 TGTGCCACCGGGGCTGGAAACACCATATATTTT CATGAGNTIYF
TRBJ1-2 TRBD1 . TRBV28 TGTGCCAGCGGGAGGACAGGCTATGGCTACACCTTC CASGRTGYGYTF
TRBJ1-5 . . TRBV10-3 TGTGCCATCAGTGGGGAAAGTGGGGGACAGCCCCAGCATTTT CAISGESGGQPQHF
TRBJ2-6 . once TRBV9 TGTGCCAGCAGCTCACCAACGGGGGCAATCTGGGCCAACGTCCTGACTTTC CASSSPTGAIWANVLTF
TRBJ1-2 . once TRBV19 TGTGCCAGTAGTCCAAGGGACTATGGCTACACCTTC CASSPRDYGYTF
TRBJ1-1 . . TRBV9 TGTGCCAGCAGCTCCCCGGACAGATACACTGAAGCTTTCTTT CASSSPDRYTEAFF
TRBJ1-1 TRBD1 . TRBV19 TGTGCCAGTCCTCCTCGGACAGGTATGAACACTGAAGCTTTCTTT CASPPRTGMNTEAFF